This is a list of T cell receptor beta chains from one sample in a study of beta chain features in type 1 diabetes. Method: immunoSEQ multiplex PCR; TCRdb's copy keeps in-frame clones and lacks some. Of nearly 250,000 clones in the sample, roughly 15% were seen once. Input material: naive CD4+ T cells from blood. These receptor sequences come from a woman between 40 and 55 years old in good health. CDR3s include the opening cysteine and the closing phenylalanine or tryptophan. The D gene is left open where the match is weak. Clone size is shown for a subset of rows, as once, few, many or a class of expanded clone.

d_gene: TRBD1; abundance: few; j_gene: TRBJ1-6; v_gene: TRBV7-9; CDR3aa: CASSLADRLGSPLHF; CDR3nt: TGTGCCAGCAGCTTAGCGGACAGGCTCGGGTCACCCCTCCACTTT
d_gene: TRBD1; abundance: -; j_gene: TRBJ2-1; v_gene: TRBV19; CDR3aa: CASSVAAGGTGSYNEQFF; CDR3nt: TGTGCCAGTAGTGTTGCCGCCGGAGGGACAGGGTCCTACAATGAGCAGTTCTTC
d_gene: TRBD1; abundance: -; j_gene: TRBJ1-5; v_gene: TRBV7-2; CDR3aa: CASSSTGVGVYSNQPQHF; CDR3nt: TGTGCCAGCAGCTCGACAGGGGTAGGGGTATATAGCAATCAGCCCCAGCATTTT
d_gene: -; abundance: few; j_gene: TRBJ2-5; v_gene: TRBV6-5; CDR3aa: CASSFLARLETQYF; CDR3nt: TGTGCCAGCAGTTTCCTAGCTCGTCTAGAGACCCAGTACTTC
d_gene: -; abundance: -; j_gene: TRBJ2-7; v_gene: TRBV6-6; CDR3aa: CASRKGRDYEQYF; CDR3nt: TGTGCCAGCCGAAAGGGTCGGGACTACGAGCAGTACTTC
d_gene: TRBD1; abundance: -; j_gene: TRBJ2-1; v_gene: TRBV15; CDR3aa: CATSARKRGQSTYNEQFF; CDR3nt: TGTGCCACCAGCGCCCGAAAGAGGGGACAGTCCACCTACAATGAGCAGTTCTTC
d_gene: -; abundance: -; j_gene: TRBJ1-2; v_gene: TRBV5-4; CDR3aa: CASSQSSGENYGYTF; CDR3nt: TGCGCCAGCAGCCAAAGCTCAGGGGAGAACTATGGCTACACCTTC
d_gene: TRBD2; abundance: -; j_gene: TRBJ2-7; v_gene: TRBV15; CDR3aa: CATSREGASGDGYEQYF; CDR3nt: TGTGCCACCAGCAGAGAAGGGGCTAGCGGGGACGGCTACGAGCAGTACTTC
d_gene: TRBD1; abundance: few; j_gene: TRBJ1-5; v_gene: TRBV2; CDR3aa: CASSQTGQGAIGNQPQHF; CDR3nt: TGTGCCAGCAGCCAAACCGGACAGGGGGCGATAGGGAATCAGCCCCAGCATTTT
d_gene: TRBD2; abundance: -; j_gene: TRBJ2-7; v_gene: TRBV10-3; CDR3aa: CATRPGASGYEQYF; CDR3nt: TGTGCCACCCGTCCTGGAGCTAGCGGCTACGAGCAGTACTTC
d_gene: TRBD2; abundance: few; j_gene: TRBJ2-3; v_gene: TRBV9; CDR3aa: CASSVVVLAGGTDTQYF; CDR3nt: TGTGCCAGCAGCGTAGTAGTCCTAGCGGGGGGCACAGATACGCAGTATTTT
d_gene: TRBD1; abundance: few; j_gene: TRBJ1-1; v_gene: TRBV7-9; CDR3aa: CASRETGEWTEAFF; CDR3nt: TGTGCCAGCAGGGAGACAGGGGAATGGACTGAAGCTTTCTTT
d_gene: TRBD1; abundance: few; j_gene: TRBJ1-6; v_gene: TRBV6-6; CDR3aa: CASTPRQGSSPLHF; CDR3nt: TGTGCCAGCACCCCACGACAGGGGTCCTCACCCCTCCACTTT
d_gene: -; abundance: few; j_gene: TRBJ1-5; v_gene: TRBV7-2; CDR3aa: CASSSQGGGGQPQHF; CDR3nt: TGTGCCAGCAGCTCTCAGGGTGGGGGGGGTCAGCCCCAGCATTTT
d_gene: -; abundance: -; j_gene: TRBJ1-5; v_gene: TRBV5-1; CDR3aa: CASSRGGGNQPQHF; CDR3nt: TGCGCCAGCAGCAGGGGGGGCGGCAATCAGCCCCAGCATTTT
d_gene: TRBD1; abundance: -; j_gene: TRBJ2-7; v_gene: TRBV7-9; CDR3aa: CASSPRQGLYEQYF; CDR3nt: TGTGCCAGCAGCCCAAGACAGGGCCTCTACGAGCAGTACTTC
d_gene: TRBD1; abundance: -; j_gene: TRBJ1-6; v_gene: TRBV11-2; CDR3aa: CASRGQGLSPLHF; CDR3nt: TGTGCCAGCAGGGGACAGGGGCTTTCACCCCTCCACTTT
d_gene: TRBD2; abundance: -; j_gene: TRBJ2-5; v_gene: TRBV25-1; CDR3aa: CASSELGSGGVSGETQYF; CDR3nt: TGTGCCAGCAGTGAATTGGGTAGCGGGGGGGTATCAGGAGAGACCCAGTACTTC
d_gene: TRBD2; abundance: -; j_gene: TRBJ2-1; v_gene: TRBV12-5; CDR3aa: CASGFSGGLWGEQFF; CDR3nt: TGTGCTAGTGGTTTCAGCGGGGGCCTTTGGGGTGAGCAGTTCTTC
d_gene: -; abundance: few; j_gene: TRBJ2-1; v_gene: TRBV18; CDR3aa: CASSPLDRGNEQFF; CDR3nt: TGTGCCAGCTCTCCACTGGATAGGGGTAATGAGCAGTTCTTC
d_gene: -; abundance: -; j_gene: TRBJ2-5; v_gene: TRBV7-2; CDR3aa: CASSLGHYREGETQYF; CDR3nt: TGTGCCAGCAGCCTCGGACACTACAGGGAAGGAGAGACCCAGTACTTC
d_gene: TRBD1; abundance: few; j_gene: TRBJ2-1; v_gene: TRBV5-4; CDR3aa: CASSLRQGSYNEQFF; CDR3nt: TGTGCCAGCAGCCTAAGACAGGGCTCCTACAATGAGCAGTTCTTC
d_gene: -; abundance: -; j_gene: TRBJ2-7; v_gene: TRBV5-4; CDR3aa: CASSGGVGEQYF; CDR3nt: TGTGCCAGCAGCGGGGGCGTCGGCGAGCAGTACTTC
d_gene: -; abundance: -; j_gene: TRBJ1-4; v_gene: TRBV19; CDR3aa: CASSGRIEKLFF; CDR3nt: TGTGCCAGTAGCGGGAGGATTGAAAAACTGTTTTTT
d_gene: TRBD2; abundance: -; j_gene: TRBJ2-7; v_gene: TRBV5-6; CDR3aa: CASSRGLAGETYEQYF; CDR3nt: TGTGCCAGCAGCCGTGGCTTAGCGGGGGAGACGTACGAGCAGTACTTC
d_gene: -; abundance: -; j_gene: TRBJ2-7; v_gene: TRBV7-9; CDR3aa: CASSLSGTSNEQYF; CDR3nt: TGTGCCAGCAGCTTGTCCGGGACATCTAACGAGCAGTACTTC
d_gene: -; abundance: -; j_gene: TRBJ1-1; v_gene: TRBV29-1; CDR3aa: CSVSISPQAFF; CDR3nt: TGCAGCGTCAGTATATCACCCCAGGCTTTCTTT
d_gene: TRBD1; abundance: -; j_gene: TRBJ1-2; v_gene: TRBV6-1; CDR3aa: CASSQNRGQGYGYTF; CDR3nt: TGTGCCAGCAGTCAGAACAGGGGGCAAGGCTATGGCTACACCTTC
d_gene: TRBD1; abundance: -; j_gene: TRBJ2-3; v_gene: TRBV5-4; CDR3aa: CASSSDRGRKQTTDTQYF; CDR3nt: TGTGCCAGCAGCTCCGACAGGGGGCGGAAACAAACGACAGATACGCAGTATTTT
d_gene: TRBD2; abundance: few; j_gene: TRBJ2-3; v_gene: TRBV5-6; CDR3aa: CASSFPLAGHTDTQYF; CDR3nt: TGTGCCAGCAGCTTCCCCCTAGCGGGGCACACAGATACGCAGTATTTT
d_gene: -; abundance: -; j_gene: TRBJ1-5; v_gene: TRBV7-8; CDR3aa: CASSPTRVLNQPQHF; CDR3nt: TGTGCCAGCAGCCCCACGCGGGTCCTCAATCAGCCCCAGCATTTT
d_gene: -; abundance: many; j_gene: TRBJ1-4; v_gene: TRBV14; CDR3aa: CASSQQQWEKLFF; CDR3nt: TGTGCCAGCAGCCAACAACAATGGGAAAAACTGTTTTTT
d_gene: -; abundance: -; j_gene: TRBJ1-1; v_gene: TRBV5-6; CDR3aa: CASSSWVQGGTEAFF; CDR3nt: TGTGCCAGCAGCTCATGGGTCCAGGGCGGAACTGAAGCTTTCTTT
d_gene: -; abundance: -; j_gene: TRBJ2-5; v_gene: TRBV4-1; CDR3aa: CASSQESVPETQYF; CDR3nt: TGCGCCAGCAGCCAGGAGTCCGTCCCAGAGACCCAGTACTTC
d_gene: -; abundance: -; j_gene: TRBJ1-6; v_gene: TRBV7-9; CDR3aa: CASSLGQTIQGDNSPLHF; CDR3nt: TGTGCCAGCAGCTTAGGACAAACTATCCAGGGTGACAATTCACCCCTCCACTTT
d_gene: TRBD1; abundance: -; j_gene: TRBJ2-2; v_gene: TRBV11-1; CDR3aa: CASSLDGTGTGELFF; CDR3nt: TGTGCCAGCAGCTTAGACGGGACAGGCACCGGGGAGCTGTTTTTT
d_gene: TRBD1; abundance: -; j_gene: TRBJ2-3; v_gene: TRBV10-1; CDR3aa: CASRSQGSDTQYF; CDR3nt: TGCGCCAGCAGATCACAGGGGTCAGATACGCAGTATTTT
d_gene: TRBD1; abundance: few; j_gene: TRBJ2-4; v_gene: TRBV5-1; CDR3aa: CASSYTGGTGAAKNIQYF; CDR3nt: TGCGCCAGCAGCTACACCGGCGGGACAGGAGCTGCCAAAAACATTCAGTACTTC
d_gene: -; abundance: few; j_gene: TRBJ1-1; v_gene: TRBV5-1; CDR3aa: CATRGIREGENTEAFF; CDR3nt: TGCGCCACCCGCGGGATCCGGGAGGGGGAGAACACTGAAGCTTTCTTT
d_gene: -; abundance: -; j_gene: TRBJ2-2; v_gene: TRBV19; CDR3aa: CASSISPGPSTGELFF; CDR3nt: TGTGCCAGTAGTATTTCTCCAGGGCCGAGCACCGGGGAGCTGTTTTTT
d_gene: -; abundance: -; j_gene: TRBJ2-1; v_gene: TRBV5-1; CDR3aa: CASSLVPRPPDNEQFF; CDR3nt: TGCGCCAGCAGCTTGGTGCCACGCCCCCCGGACAATGAGCAGTTCTTC
d_gene: TRBD1; abundance: -; j_gene: TRBJ2-7; v_gene: TRBV5-1; CDR3aa: CASSQRQGAGEQYF; CDR3nt: TGCGCCAGCAGCCAGCGACAGGGGGCCGGAGAGCAGTACTTC
d_gene: TRBD1; abundance: -; j_gene: TRBJ1-6; v_gene: TRBV7-2; CDR3aa: CASSITATGANNSPLHF; CDR3nt: TGTGCCAGCAGCATAACCGCCACAGGGGCAAATAATTCACCCCTCCACTTT
d_gene: -; abundance: few; j_gene: TRBJ2-5; v_gene: TRBV27; CDR3aa: CASSLVEHEETQYF; CDR3nt: TGTGCCAGCAGTTTAGTCGAACACGAAGAGACCCAGTACTTC
d_gene: -; abundance: once; j_gene: TRBJ1-1; v_gene: TRBV7-2; CDR3aa: CASRLTQVTEAFF; CDR3nt: TGTGCCAGCAGACTGACCCAGGTCACTGAAGCTTTCTTT